A single TCR beta chain is shown here with its context. As yet, its antigen is unknown. Germline trimming cut 2 bases from V and 3 bases from J; bases unmatched to any gene: 3. CDR3 length equals 14 residues. CDR1 is SGHVS and CDR2 is FNYEAQ in the germline V gene. Individuals having autoimmune disease history or systemic immunosuppression were not enrolled. Collection of blood occurred at baseline, at cycle 4 day 1, and at cycle 7 day 1. Profiled with immunoSEQ multiplex PCR; TCRdb holds only in-frame clones, not every one. This table holds around 26,000 clones, roughly 90% found once. The sample belongs to a study of OX40 agonist ivuxolimab in advanced cancers. Study summary: Head and neck, renal cell, melanoma or hepatocellular carcinoma were the cancers that dose-escalation patients had.

Study-level points and caveats: There was clonal expansion of CD4+ and CD8+ blood T cells by week 6 at 0.1 to 3.0 mg/kg.

This specimen was CD4+ or CD8+ T cells sorted from blood, taken in a trial of the OX40 agonist ivuxolimab. The chain recombines TRBV7-6 with TRBJ2-5; 7 positions agree with TRBD1. The source is an adult with an advanced solid tumor such as melanoma, head and neck, liver or kidney cancer. The CDR3 DNA follows: TGTGCCAGCAGCTTATGGACAGGTGAAGAGACCCAGTACTTC. Its protein is CASSLWTGEETQYF.